This paragraph reports one TCR beta chain. Its target is unknown. This sample is drawn from a study of regulatory and conventional T cells in RAG deficiency. Study-wide findings and caveats: These Omenn syndrome Treg sorts may hold peripherally activated cells instead.

Germline V CDR1 and CDR2: MNHNS, SASEGT. V was cut by 1 base and J by 13 bases, with 13 bases left in between. The CDR3 contains 12 residues. Blood CD4+ CD25-high CD127-low regulatory T cells supplied the genomic DNA template. Measured with immunoSEQ multiplex PCR; TCRdb has only the in-frame clones, and not every one. Of over 10,000 clones in the sample, approximately 93% are singletons; the top ten hold less than 1.5%. In addition, the sample was reused for a study of regulatory T cells. According to that study: The PCR used 52 TRBV and 13 TRBJ primers.

Input material: CD127- CD25+ CD4+ Tregs sorted from blood. This TCR came from a human donor in good health. The chain links TRBV6-1 to TRBJ1-2; the D gene is possibly TRBD1 (6 bases). CDR3 sequence: CASSEVGARPTF. The CDR3 bases are TGTGCCAGCAGTGAAGTGGGGGCGCGTCCCACCTTC.